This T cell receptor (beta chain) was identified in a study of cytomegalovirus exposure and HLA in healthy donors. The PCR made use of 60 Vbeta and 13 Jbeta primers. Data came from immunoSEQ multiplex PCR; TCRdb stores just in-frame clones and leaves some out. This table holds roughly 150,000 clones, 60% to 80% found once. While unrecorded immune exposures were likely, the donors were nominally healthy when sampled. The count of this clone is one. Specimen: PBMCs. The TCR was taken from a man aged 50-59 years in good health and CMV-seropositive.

The CDR3 DNA follows: TGCAGCGTAGGACAGGATTATAATTCACCCCTCCACTTT. Translation: CSVGQDYNSPLHF. The V gene is TRBV29-1, the J gene TRBJ1-6, with 7 positions matching TRBD1. V lost 6 bases to trimming and J lost 4 bases; unmatched junction nucleotides: 3. Germline CDR1 SQVTM, CDR2 ANQGSEA. This CDR3 has 13 residues.